A single sample is the source of the 2 T cell receptor beta chains below, sequenced in a study of shared clonotypes between healthy human individuals. Sequenced by immunoSEQ multiplex PCR; TCRdb stores in-frame clones only, minus some. The sample lists roughly 2 million clones, around 95% seen once, with more than 0.1% in the top ten. The sequencing input was naive CD4+ T cells sorted from blood. The sample's subset: CD45RA+ positively selected. All receptors come from a man aged 18 to 35 in good health.

This chain connects TRBV4-1 to TRBJ2-5; 9 bases are shared with TRBD2. The length of the CDR3 is 14 residues. Trimming at V came to 2 bases and at J to 4 bases, leaving 2 bases not matched to a gene. Germline assignment: CDR1 MGHRA and CDR2 YSYEKL. CDR3 in DNA: TGCGCCAGCAGCCAACTAGCGGGAATAGAGACCCAGTACTTC. This sequence encodes CASSQLAGIETQYF.

The chain has TRBV5-6 and TRBJ2-3, with TRBD1 as a possible D gene (5 bases). The CDR3 has 13 residues. Trimming shortened V by 4 bases and J by 3 bases, and 9 bases separated the two germline ends. Looked up from germline, CDR1 is SGHDT and CDR2 is YYEEEE. The CDR3 sequence: CASSGDRTDTQYF. The CDR3 DNA reads TGTGCCAGCAGCGGTGACAGAACAGATACGCAGTATTTT.